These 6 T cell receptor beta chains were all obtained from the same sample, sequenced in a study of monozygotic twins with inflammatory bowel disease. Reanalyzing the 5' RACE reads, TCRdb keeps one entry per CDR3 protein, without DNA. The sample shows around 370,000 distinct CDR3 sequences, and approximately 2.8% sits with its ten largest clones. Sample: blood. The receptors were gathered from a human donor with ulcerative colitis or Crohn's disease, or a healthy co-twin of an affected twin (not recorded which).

CDR3 sequence reads: CSARDMMKFNQPQHF. The chain has TRBV20-1 and TRBJ1-5. Germline-derived CDR1 and CDR2 are DFQATT and SNEGSKA (reference sequence). The CDR3 is 15 residues long.

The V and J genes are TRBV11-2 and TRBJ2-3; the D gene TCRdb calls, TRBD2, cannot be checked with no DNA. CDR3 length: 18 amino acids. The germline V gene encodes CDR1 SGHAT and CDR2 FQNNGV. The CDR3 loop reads CASSVSGVAGSPRHTQYF.

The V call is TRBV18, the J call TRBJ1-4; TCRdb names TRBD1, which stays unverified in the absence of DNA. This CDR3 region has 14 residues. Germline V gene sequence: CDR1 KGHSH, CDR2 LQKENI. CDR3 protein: CASSPDRGLEKLFF.

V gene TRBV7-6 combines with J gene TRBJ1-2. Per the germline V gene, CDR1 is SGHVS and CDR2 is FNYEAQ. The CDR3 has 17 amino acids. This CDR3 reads CASSLEVRRSTNYGYTF.

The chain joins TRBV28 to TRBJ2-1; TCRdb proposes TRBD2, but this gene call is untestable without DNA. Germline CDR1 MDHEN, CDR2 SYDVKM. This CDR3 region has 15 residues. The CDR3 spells CASSDPGLGTNEQFF.

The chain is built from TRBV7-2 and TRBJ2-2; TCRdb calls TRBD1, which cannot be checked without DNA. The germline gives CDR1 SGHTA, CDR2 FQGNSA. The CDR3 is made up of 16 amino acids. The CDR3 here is CASSLGPYRAAGELFF. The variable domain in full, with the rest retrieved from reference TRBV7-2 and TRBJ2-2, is GAGVSQSPSNKVTEKGKDVELRCDPISGHTALYWYRQSLGQGLEFLIYFQGNSAPDKSGLPSDRFSAERTGGSVSTLTIQRTQQEDSAVYLCASSLGPYRAAGELFFGEGSRLTVL.